What follows are 32 T cell receptor beta chains derived from one specimen sequenced in a study of blood T cells in healthy people across ages. Alongside a J-beta primer mix, a sample-barcoded 5' primer served in a second PCR lasting roughly 7 to 11 cycles. TCRdb re-called the 5' RACE reads through MiXCR, storing one row per CDR3 protein. Here the sample spans approximately 810,000 distinct CDR3 sequences, roughly 26% being singletons. Sequencing was done on a sample of blood. The receptors derive from a woman of 80 years or more in good health.

About this clonotype: Relative to the germline gene, one junction end is altered; a read error may explain this. The chain combines TRBV20-1 with TRBJ2-2; 8 bases are a match to TRBD2. CDR3 length: 17 amino acids. Germline CDR1 reads DFQATT; CDR2 reads SNEGSKA (reference sequence). CDR3 DNA: TGCAGTGCTAGAGATCGTTTGGCGGGGGGCCGGACCGGGGAGTTGTTTTTT. Translating gives CSARDRLAGGRTGELFF.

This clonotype was detected a few times. This chain links TRBV20-1 with TRBJ1-3; D is unclear. V gave up 5 bases and J gave up 6 bases, with 20 bases separating them. The germline V gene encodes CDR1 DFQATT and CDR2 SNEGSKA (reference sequence). The CDR3 length is 15 residues. The CDR3 sequence is CSAPLGLRGSNTIYF. DNA of the CDR3: TGCAGTGCTCCCCTCGGGCTCAGAGGATCAAACACCATATATTTT.

Details on this clonotype: Sequence at one end of the junction differs from germline and may be a read error. The J gene is TRBJ2-1, the V gene TRBV4-2; 8 nucleotides line up with TRBD2. CDR1 is LGHNA and CDR2 is YNFKEQ in the germline V gene. The CDR3 covers 14 residues. The CDR3 nucleotides read TGTGCCAACAGCCCGGGGGGGTCCTACAATGAGCAGTTCTTC. Amino acids: CANSPGGSYNEQFF.

The CDR3 bases are TGTGCCAGCAGTTCCCGGGACAGGGGGCGAACGCGTGAAAAACTGTTTTTT. It specifies CASSSRDRGRTREKLFF. The chain couples TRBV6-5 to TRBJ1-4; 12 bases match TRBD1. With 4 bases clipped from V and 7 bases from J, the junction kept 10 bases outside the gene matches. CDR1 is MNHEY, CDR2 SVGAGI, per germline. The CDR3 is 17 residues long.

As regards this clonotype: With a much larger clone just one base away, this may be a read error. The rearrangement joins TRBV6-2 or TRBV6-3 to TRBJ2-5; D possibly corresponds to TRBD2 (5 bases). CDR3 size: 15 residues. The V gene's germline CDR1 is MNHEY and CDR2 SVGEGT. CDR3 sequence (DNA): TGTGCCAGCAGTTACTCGATGTCTAGCAGTGAGATCCAGTACTTC. It specifies CASSYSMSSSEIQYF.

This sequence joins TRBV12-5 and TRBJ1-1, with D maybe TRBD1 (6 bases). With 4 bases removed from V and 7 bases from J, the gap between germline ends came to 16 bases. This CDR3 has 14 amino acids. Germline assignment: CDR1 LGHNT and CDR2 FRNRAP. The chain's CDR3 is CASGSTGTRREAFF. In DNA form, the CDR3 reads TGTGCTAGTGGTTCAACCGGGACACGACGTGAAGCTTTCTTT. Complete variable domain (other parts from reference TRBV12-5 and TRBJ1-1): DARVTQTPRHKVTEMGQEVTMRCQPILGHNTVFWYRQTMMQGLELLAYFRNRAPLDDSGMPKDRFSAEMPDATLATLKIQPSEPRDSAVYFCASGSTGTRREAFFGQGTRLTVV.

This clonotype was seen ten or more times. The chain uses TRBV6-5 and TRBJ2-6, with D possibly matching TRBD1 (5 bases). The length of the CDR3 is 15 residues. The V and J ends lost 4 bases and 0 bases respectively, with 7 bases between them. CDR1 and CDR2 from the germline V gene are MNHEY and SVGAGI. DNA of the CDR3: TGTGCCAGCAGTTCAGGGTCCTCTGGGGCCAACGTCCTGACTTTC. This translates into CASSSGSSGANVLTF.

DNA of the CDR3: TGCAGTGCTGACGCGCAAAGCGGATCAGATACGCAGTATTTT. It codes for CSADAQSGSDTQYF. This chain links TRBV20-1 with TRBJ2-3; tentative D call: TRBD2 (5 bases). V was shortened by 5 bases and J by 4 bases, with 16 bases between the two germline ends. Germline V gene data show CDR1 as DFQATT and CDR2 as SNEGSKA (reference sequence). The CDR3 runs 14 residues.

There are a few counts of this clonotype. This may be a read error, as it is one base from a much larger clone. J is TRBJ2-6 and V is TRBV6-6; D tentatively fits TRBD1 or TRBD2 (7 bases each). Germline CDR1 and CDR2: MNHNY and SVGAGI (reference sequence). The CDR3 length is 15 residues. The CDR3 is CASSSRAGGANVRTF. The CDR3 bases are TGTGCCAGCAGTTCCAGGGCAGGGGGGGCCAACGTCCGGACTTTC.

The V call is TRBV12-3 or TRBV12-4, the J call TRBJ2-2; 8 nucleotides match TRBD1. V lost 6 bases and J lost 4; bases outside the gene matches: 7. The CDR3 has 15 residues. The CDR3 nucleotides are TGTGCCAGCAGCATGGACAGGGCGGGCACCGGGGAGCTGTTTTTT. Its protein is CASSMDRAGTGELFF.

The genes are TRBV6-2 or TRBV6-3 and TRBJ1-5, with D possibly being TRBD1 (6 bases). The CDR3 is made up of 14 amino acids. V gave up 7 bases and J gave up 2 bases, with 12 bases separating them. Germline V gives CDR1 MNHEY, CDR2 SVGEGT. The CDR3 is CASNRAGGNQPQHF. CDR3 bases: TGTGCCAGCAATAGGGCAGGGGGCAATCAGCCCCAGCATTTT.

This clonotype has a count of ten or more. The rearrangement uses TRBV3-1 and TRBJ2-3; D is possibly TRBD1 (6 bases). V gave up 4 bases and J gave up 12 bases, with 23 bases separating them. This CDR3 is 15 amino acids long. CDR1 and CDR2 (germline): LGHDT, YNNKEL (reference sequence). The CDR3 DNA reads as TGTGCCAGCAGCCCAAGTGGGGGCAGAGGGACATTACAGTATTTT. This encodes CASSPSGGRGTLQYF.

The genes are TRBV2 and TRBJ2-7, with 11 positions matching TRBD1. The CDR3 spans 21 residues. V trimming: 0 bases; J trimming: 2 bases; junction bases outside the gene matches: 18. In germline, CDR1 is SNHLY, CDR2 FYNNEI. The CDR3 protein is CASSEALRGLWTGGGTYEQYF. The CDR3 nucleotides read TGTGCCAGCAGTGAAGCGCTTCGGGGTTTGTGGACAGGGGGCGGAACCTACGAGCAGTACTTC.

This clonotype was picked up many times. The chain combines TRBV3-1 with TRBJ1-2, with D possibly being TRBD1 (6 bases). Germline CDR1 reads LGHDT; CDR2 reads YNNKEL (reference sequence). This CDR3 region has 14 residues. With 4 bases removed from V and 3 bases from J, the gap between germline ends came to 12 bases. The CDR3 protein is CASSPPGHHYGYTF. For the CDR3, the DNA is TGTGCCAGCAGCCCCCCGGGACATCACTATGGCTACACCTTC.

This clonotype occurred a few times. This chain joins TRBV15 and TRBJ2-1; 8 positions agree with TRBD2. This CDR3 has 16 amino acids. From germline, CDR1 is LNHNV and CDR2 YYDKDF (reference sequence). V shed 0 bases and J 3 bases; nucleotides not matched to a gene: 4. CDR3 region: CATSRDGGGFYNEQFF. The CDR3 nucleotides read TGTGCCACCAGCAGAGATGGCGGGGGGTTCTACAATGAGCAGTTCTTC.

Many counts were recorded for this clonotype. The chain carries TRBV20-1 and TRBJ2-3; either TRBD1 or TRBD2 may supply D (5 bases each). This CDR3 has 18 amino acids. Germline-derived CDR1 and CDR2 are DFQATT and SNEGSKA (reference sequence). Trimming removed 1 base from V and 2 bases from J, with 22 bases in between. CDR3 in amino acids: CSARAGRNSRDPTDTQYF. CDR3 DNA: TGCAGTGCTAGAGCCGGAAGGAACAGTAGGGACCCCACAGATACGCAGTATTTT.

This clonotype was observed at least ten times. The chain uses TRBV6-2 or TRBV6-3 and TRBJ2-6, with TRBD1 as a possible D gene (7 bases). V lost 0 bases and J lost 2, with 14 bases in between. The CDR3 contains 18 residues. In germline, CDR1 is MNHEY, CDR2 SVGEGT. The CDR3 is CASSYSFRGVAGANVLTF. As DNA, the CDR3 is TGTGCCAGCAGTTACTCGTTCAGGGGGGTAGCTGGGGCCAACGTCCTGACTTTC.

This clonotype was picked up many times. The J gene is TRBJ2-1, the V gene TRBV7-2; D is perhaps TRBD2 (6 bases). Trimming shortened V by 6 bases and J by 3 bases, and 12 bases separated the two germline ends. The CDR3 length is 14 residues. Germline CDR1 is SGHTA and CDR2 is FQGNSA. Here the CDR3 DNA reads TGTGCCAGCAGTGACCGGGGGTTCTACAATGAGCAGTTCTTC. Translated, it gives CASSDRGFYNEQFF.

This clonotype was recorded a few times. V usage is TRBV4-3 and J usage is TRBJ2-2; 7 bases are a match to TRBD1. The germline CDR1 and CDR2 sequences are LGHNA and YSLEER. V dropped 6 bases and J dropped 0; count of bases not matched to a gene: 4. There are 15 residues in the CDR3. The CDR3, as DNA: TGCGCCAGCAGGTTAGGACAGGCGAACACCGGGGAGCTGTTTTTT. Translated: CASRLGQANTGELFF.

This clonotype was counted many times. The rearrangement links TRBV6-2 or TRBV6-3 to TRBJ2-3; 9 bases fit TRBD1. Germline V CDR1 and CDR2: MNHEY, SVGEGT. V lost 0 bases to trimming and J lost 6 bases; unmatched junction nucleotides: 10. The CDR3 has 17 amino acids. CDR3 in amino acids: CASSYSFRDRERDTQYF. The DNA of the CDR3 is TGTGCCAGCAGTTACTCCTTTCGGGACAGGGAAAGGGATACGCAGTATTTT.

Points on this clonotype: Given a much more abundant clone one base away, this may be a read error. The V and J genes are TRBV4-2 and TRBJ2-3, with TRBD2 matching 11 bases. V was clipped by 1 base and J by 2 bases; unmatched bases: 11. The germline V gene encodes CDR1 LGHNA and CDR2 YNFKEQ. This CDR3 contains 19 residues. The DNA for the CDR3 is TGTGCCAGCAGCCAAGCCCTAGCGGGGGGTCAAACTAACACAGATACGCAGTATTTT. Protein: CASSQALAGGQTNTDTQYF.

The sample holds many counts of this clonotype. The gene calls are TRBV30 and TRBJ2-7; TRBD2 is a possible D gene (5 bases). V lost 3 bases and J lost 7, with 19 bases in between. CDR1 and CDR2 (germline): GTSNPN, SVGIG (reference sequence). The CDR3 loop spans 14 amino acids. The CDR3 coding sequence is TGTGCCTGGAGGCGCAGTGGCGGGCTTTTGGAGCAGTACTTC. This encodes CAWRRSGGLLEQYF.

Worth noting for this clonotype: This clone may be a read error of a much larger clone one base away. The gene calls are TRBV9 and TRBJ2-3; possible D gene TRBD2, 6 bases. CDR1 SGDLS and CDR2 YYNGEE come from the germline V gene. There are 14 residues in the CDR3. Trimming took off 7 bases at V and 4 bases at J, with 16 bases between the two ends. The CDR3 coding sequence is TGTGCCAGCGGAAGGGACTGTGGGTCAGATACGCAGTATTTT. Translating it yields CASGRDCGSDTQYF.

V and J are TRBV13 and TRBJ2-7; no clear D gene. Germline lookup yields CDR1 PRHDT and CDR2 FYEKMQ (reference sequence). This CDR3 region has 13 residues. The V and J ends lost 8 bases and 0 bases respectively, with 11 bases between them. In DNA, the CDR3 is TGTGCCAGCTCCTCTCGGACCTCCTACGAGCAGTACTTC. It yields the protein CASSSRTSYEQYF. Full variable domain (outside the CDR3, taken from reference TRBV13 and TRBJ2-7): AAGVIQSPRHLIKEKRETATLKCYPIPRHDTVYWYQQGPGQDPQFLISFYEKMQSDKGSIPDRFSAQQFSDYHSELNMSSLELGDSALYFCASSSRTSYEQYFGPGTRLTVT.

CDR3 protein: CAISRDSSGQPQHF. For the CDR3, the DNA is TGTGCCATCAGCCGGGACAGTTCGGGTCAGCCCCAGCATTTT. The J gene is TRBJ1-5, the V gene TRBV10-3; 7 nucleotides agree with TRBD1. Germline V gene sequence: CDR1 ENHRY, CDR2 SYGVKD. The CDR3 totals 14 residues. V was pared by 6 bases and J by 6 bases, with 8 bases of the junction left unmatched.

This clonotype was picked up many times. V is TRBV12-3 or TRBV12-4 and J is TRBJ1-6; no clear D gene. Trimming took off 5 bases at V and 0 bases at J, with 17 bases between the two ends. The CDR3 totals 18 residues. DNA for the CDR3: TGTGCCAGCAGTCAGCAGAACGGACGGAGCTCCTATAATTCACCCCTCCACTTT. Protein sequence: CASSQQNGRSSYNSPLHF.

The V call is TRBV5-8, the J call TRBJ2-5; 8 bases fit TRBD2. Germline-derived CDR1 and CDR2 are SGHTS and YDEGEE. This CDR3 is built from 17 residues. Losses at the gene ends were 4 bases for V and 5 bases for J; bases not matched to a gene: 16. CDR3 loop: CASSNPRERGPGETQYF. The DNA for the CDR3 is TGTGCCAGCAGCAATCCCCGGGAGCGGGGGCCTGGGGAGACCCAGTACTTC.

This clonotype occurred once. The rearrangement uses TRBV3-1 and TRBJ1-5, with TRBD1 matching over 8 bases. The CDR3 covers 16 residues. The germline V gene encodes CDR1 LGHDT and CDR2 YNNKEL (reference sequence). Trimming removed 2 bases from V and 6 bases from J; junction bases left unmatched: 9. The chain's CDR3 is CASSQSLRGRFQPQHF. For the CDR3, the DNA is TGTGCCAGCAGCCAATCTCTCAGGGGGCGCTTTCAGCCCCAGCATTTT.

This clonotype occurred many times. The chain links TRBV5-1 to TRBJ2-3; no reliable D call. The CDR3 sequence is 13 residues long. V shed 4 bases and J shed 4 bases, with 10 bases lying between them. Germline V gene lookup returns CDR1 SGHRS and CDR2 YFSETQ. The CDR3 coding sequence is TGCGCCAGCAGCCGGGCCCGGGCAGATACGCAGTATTTT. It specifies CASSRARADTQYF.

The genes are TRBV27 and TRBJ1-1; 8 positions agree with TRBD1. The CDR3 contains 16 residues. The germline CDR1 and CDR2 sequences are MNHEY and SMNVEV (reference sequence). After removal of 4 bases from V and 3 bases from J, the junction contained 10 bases not matched to a gene. The CDR3, as DNA: TGTGCCAGCAGTTCTGACAGGGGACGAGGGGACACTGAAGCTTTCTTT. As protein: CASSSDRGRGDTEAFF.

The chain recombines TRBV6-1 with TRBJ1-5; 11 bases line up with TRBD1. V lost 10 bases to trimming and J lost 1 base; unmatched junction nucleotides: 6. Germline assignment: CDR1 MNHNS and CDR2 SASEGT. CDR3 size: 15 residues. The CDR3 is CATRTGGWSNQPQHF. In nucleotides, the CDR3 is TGTGCCACCAGGACAGGGGGCTGGAGCAATCAGCCCCAGCATTTT.

This clonotype has at least ten counts. This chain links TRBV7-2 with TRBJ2-7, with 7 bases aligning to TRBD2. Germline CDR1 is SGHTA and CDR2 is FQGNSA. This CDR3 has 16 amino acids. J lost 2 bases, V lost 0 bases, and 7 bases had no gene match. The CDR3 region has the DNA TGTGCCAGCAGCTTAGCCGGGACTACCCCGACCTACGAGCAGTACTTC. It codes for CASSLAGTTPTYEQYF.